The clone carrying this T cell receptor beta chain was seen more than once but under ten times. The antigen remains unidentified. The germline V gene encodes CDR1 LNHDA and CDR2 SQIVND (reference sequence). V was shortened by 7 bases and J by 0 bases, with 7 bases between the two germline ends. The CDR3 runs to 14 residues. This record belongs to a study of OX40 agonist ivuxolimab in advanced cancers. Study findings and constraints: Near-lowest levels of clonal expansion characterized partial responders at 0.1-3.0 mg/kg.

Only in-frame clones appear in the TCRdb table, and some are missing; sequencing was by immunoSEQ multiplex PCR. The sample holds about 37,000 clones, about 90% seen once. This receptor was taken from an adult with an advanced solid tumor such as melanoma, head and neck, liver or kidney cancer. The chain uses TRBV19 and TRBJ1-6, with D unclear. Source: CD4+ or CD8+ T cells sorted from blood, taken in a trial of the OX40 agonist ivuxolimab. Here the CDR3 DNA reads TGTGCCAGTATGGCCCGCTCCTATAATTCACCCCTCCACTTT. Its translation: CASMARSYNSPLHF.